A single sample is the source of the 18 T cell receptor beta chains below, sequenced in a study of spatial heterogeneity in lung cancer. TCRdb re-called the 5' RACE reads through MiXCR, storing one row per CDR3 protein. The sample shows fewer than 25,000 distinct CDR3 sequences, 3% to 3.5% of them seen only once. Indicated time point: sample taken at primary tumor resection. Extraction of whole RNA from tumor, nontumor lung or frozen PBMC preceded unsorted sequencing. Sequenced material: PBMCs, taken at surgery. The receptors shown here come from a female donor with early-stage non-small cell lung cancer.

This clonotype was seen many times. The gene calls are TRBV19 and TRBJ1-1; D perhaps matches TRBD1 (5 bases). The germline V gene has CDR1 LNHDA and CDR2 SQIVND (reference sequence). The V end lost 3 bases, the J end lost 1 base, and 6 bases lay between the germline ends. The CDR3 is made up of 13 amino acids. The CDR3 protein is CASSIQGNTEAFF. Here the CDR3 DNA reads TGTGCCAGTAGTATCCAGGGGAACACTGAAGCTTTCTTT. Full variable domain (missing parts from reference TRBV19 and TRBJ1-1): DGGITQSPKYLFRKEGQNVTLSCEQNLNHDAMYWYRQDPGQGLRLIYYSQIVNDFQKGDIAEGYSVSREKKESFPLTVTSAQKNPTAFYLCASSIQGNTEAFFGQGTRLTVV.

At least ten counts were recorded for this clonotype. The J gene is TRBJ2-7, the V gene TRBV3-1; a weak D match, TRBD2 (5 bases). CDR1 and CDR2 from the germline V gene are LGHDT and YNNKEL (reference sequence). The CDR3 has 14 amino acids. Trimming cost V 5 bases and J 1 base, with 12 bases left between them. The CDR3 region is CASSFTDSSYEQYF. As DNA, the CDR3 is TGTGCCAGCAGCTTTACGGACTCTTCCTACGAGCAGTACTTC.

Many counts were recorded for this clonotype. CDR3 DNA sequence: TGTGCCAGCAGCCCCGGGACTAGCGGGAGGGGCAGTGAGACCCAGTACTTC. It translates to CASSPGTSGRGSETQYF. The chain recombines TRBV7-9 with TRBJ2-5, with 16 bases identical to TRBD2. V gave up 5 bases and J gave up 5 bases; unmatched junction bases: 8. Germline V lookup: CDR1 SEHNR, CDR2 FQNEAQ (reference sequence). The CDR3 has 17 amino acids.

This clonotype was detected a few times. The chain recombines TRBV6-2 or TRBV6-3 with TRBJ2-5; 7 positions agree with TRBD2. This CDR3 spans 13 amino acids. Germline assignment: CDR1 MNHEY and CDR2 SVGEGT. CDR3 DNA: TGTACCACCTGTCCACGGACTAGAGAGACCCAGTACTTC. This translates into CTTCPRTRETQYF.

This clonotype came up many times. The chain links TRBV7-2 to TRBJ2-1; 7 bases are shared with TRBD2. The CDR3 has 16 amino acids. The germline V gene encodes CDR1 SGHTA and CDR2 FQGNSA. Trimming removed 1 base from V and 4 bases from J; junction bases left unmatched: 7. In nucleotides, the CDR3 is TGTGCCAGCAGCTTAGGAGCGGGATTAGTTTACAATGAGCAGTTCTTC. Residues: CASSLGAGLVYNEQFF.

At least ten counts were recorded for this clonotype. The rearrangement uses TRBV15 and TRBJ2-1; 11 bases map to TRBD1. Losses at the gene ends were 2 bases for V and 4 bases for J; bases not matched to a gene: 10. Germline CDR1 reads LNHNV; CDR2 reads YYDKDF (reference sequence). This CDR3 comprises 18 residues. CDR3 nucleotides: TGTGCCACCAGCAGAAAATACCGGGACAGGGGGATTTACAATGAGCAGTTCTTC. Amino acid sequence: CATSRKYRDRGIYNEQFF. The full variable domain, in which reference TRBV15 and TRBJ2-1 provide the parts outside the CDR3, is DAMVIQNPRYQVTQFGKPVTLSCSQTLNHNVMYWYQQKSSQAPKLLFHYYDKDFNNEADTPDNFQSRRPNTSFCFLDIRSPGLGDTAMYLCATSRKYRDRGIYNEQFFGPGTRLTVL.

This clonotype was picked up many times. This chain links TRBV20-1 with TRBJ2-1; TRBD2 matches 14 bases. With 6 bases clipped from V and 8 bases from J, the junction kept 6 bases outside the gene matches. The CDR3 runs 14 residues. Germline V CDR1 and CDR2: DFQATT, SNEGSKA (reference sequence). CDR3 sequence: CSAGTSGSRYEQFF. The DNA of the CDR3 is TGCAGTGCGGGGACTAGCGGGAGCAGGTATGAGCAGTTCTTC.

This clonotype appeared many times. This sequence joins TRBV14 and TRBJ2-7, with 9 bases lining up with TRBD1. Trimming took 4 bases from V and 0 from J; bases not matched to a gene: 4. The length of the CDR3 is 15 residues. Germline-derived CDR1 and CDR2 are SGHDN and FVKESK. As DNA, the CDR3 is TGTGCCAGCAGCCGGGACAGGGTGAGCTCCTACGAGCAGTACTTC. Translation gives CASSRDRVSSYEQYF. Combining the CDR3 with reference TRBV14 and TRBJ2-7 gives the whole variable domain EAGVTQFPSHSVIEKGQTVTLRCDPISGHDNLYWYRRVMGKEIKFLLHFVKESKQDESGMPNNRFLAERTGGTYSTLKVQPAELEDSGVYFCASSRDRVSSYEQYFGPGTRLTVT.

This clonotype was counted a few times. At one end the junction does not follow the germline gene, possibly because of a read error. The rearrangement links TRBV19 to TRBJ2-3; possible D gene TRBD2, 5 bases. CDR3 length: 13 residues. Germline V CDR1 and CDR2: LNHDA, SQIVND (reference sequence). The CDR3 DNA reads TGTGCCAGTAGGATAGAGGAGGAGGATACGCAGTATTTT. Its protein is CASRIEEEDTQYF.

A note on this clonotype: Just one base apart from a much larger clone, this may be a read error. The chain recombines TRBV7-9 with TRBJ2-4; a weak D match, TRBD1 (5 bases). CDR3 length: 17 amino acids. The germline gives CDR1 SEHNR, CDR2 FQNEAQ (reference sequence). Trimming pared 4 bases from V and 6 bases from J, leaving 22 bases between. CDR3 in DNA: TGTGCCAGCAGCTCGACCTCCAGGGCCCGATCTGGAAACATTCAGTACTTC. Its translation is CASSSTSRARSGNIQYF.

This clonotype showed up many times. The chain employs TRBV12-3 or TRBV12-4 and TRBJ1-6; D gene ambiguous. The CDR3 spans 12 residues. Trimming pared 8 bases from V and 7 bases from J, leaving 9 bases between. The CDR3 is CASAKRNSPLHF. CDR3 bases: TGTGCCAGCGCCAAGAGGAATTCACCCCTCCACTTT.

CDR3 DNA: TGTGCCAGCAGTTTTGAGGGGGCCGGTCAGCCCCAGCATTTT. The encoded protein is CASSFEGAGQPQHF. The V call is TRBV12-3 or TRBV12-4, the J call TRBJ1-5; 7 bases line up with TRBD1. Trimming cost V 3 bases and J 6 bases; bases outside gene matches: 5. The CDR3 is 14 amino acids.

This clonotype came up many times. The gene calls are TRBV27 and TRBJ2-1; TRBD2 might be the D (5 bases). The CDR3 is made up of 15 amino acids. CDR1 and CDR2 from the germline V gene are MNHEY and SMNVEV (reference sequence). The V end was cut by 6 bases, the J end by 0 bases, with 12 bases between. The CDR3 protein is CASSISASSYNEQFF. Written as DNA, the CDR3 is TGTGCCAGCAGCATTAGCGCGAGCTCCTACAATGAGCAGTTCTTC.

This clonotype was picked up many times. V is TRBV7-8 and J is TRBJ2-7, with 10 positions matching TRBD2. Germline V gene sequence: CDR1 SGHVS, CDR2 FQNEAQ. The CDR3 covers 16 residues. The V and J ends lost 1 base and 5 bases, in that order; junction bases with no gene match: 8. CDR3 sequence (DNA): TGTGCCAGCAGCTTAGAGGTAGCGGGAGGATCTAACGAGCAGTACTTC. This translates into CASSLEVAGGSNEQYF.

The sample holds many counts of this clonotype. The V and J genes are TRBV28 and TRBJ2-7; no firm D call. Germline V lookup: CDR1 MDHEN, CDR2 SYDVKM. Trimming took 6 bases from V and 0 from J, leaving 6 bases between them. CDR3 length equals 12 residues. The CDR3 coding sequence is TGTGCCAGCAGGGAGAGCTCCTACGAGCAGTACTTC. Its translation: CASRESSYEQYF.

In its sample, this clonotype is medium-sized (0.01 to 0.1%). The chain couples TRBV10-3 to TRBJ2-1; D unclear. The V gene's germline CDR1 is ENHRY and CDR2 SYGVKD. The germline V and J ends were trimmed by 1 base and 6 bases, with 4 bases remaining between them. The CDR3 extends over 12 amino acids. CDR3 residues: CAISEWSNEQFF. CDR3 nucleotides: TGTGCCATCAGTGAGTGGTCCAATGAGCAGTTCTTC.

This clonotype came up many times. CDR3 in amino acids: CASSGEEGHNSPLHF. DNA of the CDR3: TGTGCCAGCAGCGGAGAAGAAGGGCATAATTCACCCCTCCACTTT. V usage is TRBV2 and J usage is TRBJ1-6; D not resolved. This CDR3 spans 15 amino acids. V was shortened by 6 bases and J by 5 bases, with 14 bases between the two germline ends. CDR1 SNHLY and CDR2 FYNNEI come from the germline V gene.

In its sample, this clonotype was seen many times. The rearrangement uses TRBV7-9 and TRBJ2-7; D is undetermined. Germline lookup yields CDR1 SEHNR and CDR2 FQNEAQ (reference sequence). With 7 bases removed from V and 5 bases from J, the gap between germline ends came to 12 bases. CDR3 length equals 12 residues. In DNA form, the CDR3 reads TGTGCCAGCACCTACTATTTCGACGAGCAGTACTTC. It codes for CASTYYFDEQYF.